This T cell receptor (beta chain) appears in the sequencing data of a study of T cells in Graves' hyperthyroidism and ophthalmopathy. As for the study in general: Once the initial diagnosis was made, peripheral blood was obtained before any treatment.

Researchers took RNA transcripts and amplified the TCR beta CDR3 regions from them. Initially, a first-round RT-PCR of the TCR CDR3 employed the HTBI primer set. TCRdb passed the multiplex PCR reads through MiXCR, listing each CDR3 protein once. The repertoire includes about 290,000 distinct CDR3 sequences, 13% of them detected once, and 7.8% sits in the top ten. Using less than 12 ml of fresh peripheral blood, PBMCs were prepared. CDR1 is SGHRS and CDR2 is YFSETQ in the germline V gene. The CDR3 length is 18 residues. The trim removed 0 bases at V and 4 bases at J, leaving 10 bases unmatched. This TCR came from a woman in her twenties or thirties with Graves' hyperthyroidism that later progressed to Graves' ophthalmopathy. The sequenced material came from blood. The chain joins TRBV5-1 to TRBJ1-3; 10 bases are a match to TRBD1. DNA for the CDR3: TGCGCCAGCAGCTTGGATCCCGGGACAGGGGCGCCGGGAAACACCATATATTTT. Its protein is CASSLDPGTGAPGNTIYF.